This T cell receptor beta chain was sequenced during a study of T cell clonality in common variable immunodeficiency. Whole-study results and caveats: Authors noted CVID clonality's cause needs subpopulation repertoire sequencing.

CDR1 and CDR2 (germline): SGHVS, FQNEAQ. V lost 2 bases to trimming and J lost 6 bases; unmatched junction nucleotides: 6. CDR3 length: 15 residues. Assay used: immunoSEQ multiplex PCR; TCRdb lists only in-frame clones, some missing. The data show some 44,000 clones, with none appearing a single time. This clone was observed many times. Its antigen is currently unknown. The DNA ends 3 residues before the CDR3 does, and the rest of the CDR3 is filled in from the germline J gene. This chain joins TRBV7-8 and TRBJ1-5; 8 positions agree with TRBD1. Source material: peripheral blood mononuclear cells. This sequence was found in a person between 18 and 70 years old in good health. The CDR3 DNA, read in part, is TGTGCCAGCAGCTTATCCCAGGGGGCAGGTCAGCCC. Translating gives CASSLSQGAGQP. In full, the CDR3 is CASSLSQGAGQPQHF. Full variable domain (remainder filled in from reference TRBV7-8 and TRBJ1-5): GAGVSQSPRYKVAKRGQDVALRCDPISGHVSLFWYQQALGQGPEFLTYFQNEAQLDKSGLPSDRFFAERPEGSVSTLKIQRTQQEDSAVYLCASSLSQGAGQPQHFGDGTRLSIL.